This T cell receptor beta chain was captured in a study of T-cell memory formation after mild COVID-19. Study at large: There were largely donor-specific TCR clusters. The study's findings and limits: A subset of responding clones appeared in pre-infection memory, suggesting cross-reactive memory joined. Clones that shrank (day 15 to 85) were balanced CD4/CD8, whereas later expanders leaned CD4+.

The authors produced TCR alpha and TCR beta cDNA libraries with sample barcodes and UMIs by 5'RACE using constant-segment primers. One entry per CDR3 protein, called by TCRdb with MiXCR from the 5' RACE reads. The data contain fewer than 650,000 distinct CDR3 sequences, about a fifth of them singletons. This clonotype occurred a few times. What it binds is unknown. The clonotype was recovered from an adult woman who had mild COVID-19 (a few samples of this study predate the infection). Cell type and time point are not known. The sample was PBMCs or a T cell subset sorted from them (not recorded which).

In DNA, the CDR3 is TGTGCCAGCAGTCCACAGGGGGCTGGGGAGCAGTTCTTC. Its translation is CASSPQGAGEQFF. The V gene is TRBV12-3 or TRBV12-4, the J gene TRBJ2-1, with TRBD1 matching 9 bases. Trimming took 5 bases from V and 10 from J; bases not matched to a gene: 6. The CDR3 is made up of 13 amino acids.